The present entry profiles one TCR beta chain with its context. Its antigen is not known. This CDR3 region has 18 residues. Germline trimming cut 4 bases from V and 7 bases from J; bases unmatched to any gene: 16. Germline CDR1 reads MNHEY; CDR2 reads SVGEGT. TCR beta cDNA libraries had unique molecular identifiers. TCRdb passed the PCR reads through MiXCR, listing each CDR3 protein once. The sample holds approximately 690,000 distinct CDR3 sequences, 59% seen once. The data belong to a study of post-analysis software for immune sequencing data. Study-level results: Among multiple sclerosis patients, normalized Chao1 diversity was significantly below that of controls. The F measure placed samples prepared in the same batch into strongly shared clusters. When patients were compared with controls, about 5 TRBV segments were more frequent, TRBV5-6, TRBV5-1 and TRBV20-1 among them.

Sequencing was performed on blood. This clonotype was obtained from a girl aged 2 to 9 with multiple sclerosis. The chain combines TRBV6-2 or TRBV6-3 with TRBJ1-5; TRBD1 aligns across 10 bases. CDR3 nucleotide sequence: TGTGCCAGCAGTTGGACCCTGACAGGGGGCTTTCCTGGACAGCCCCAGCATTTT. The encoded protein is CASSWTLTGGFPGQPQHF.